This T cell receptor beta chain was sequenced in a study of T cell responses to AZD1222 COVID-19 vaccine. The study's findings and limits: Clonal diversity was possibly underestimated; the donors were predominantly white British and more often female. Vaccination with two AZD1222 doses was followed by a rise in Spike-specific TCR breadth and depth. A reported finding is that nearly half of spike-specific TCRs target unmutated variant regions. None of the repertoires were sampled until the peak T cell response had passed.

The CDR3 is 19 residues long. The V and J ends lost 0 bases and 4 bases, in that order; junction bases with no gene match: 11. CDR1 and CDR2 from the germline V gene are ENHRY and SYGVKD. This clone was recorded once. The antigen is unknown. Clones were read by immunoSEQ multiplex PCR, and TCRdb kept only the in-frame ones, dropping some. The top ten clones hold 3% to 3.5% of a sample with around 150,000 clones, 80% to 95% of them seen once. This rearrangement joins TRBV10-3 to TRBJ2-1; 11 bases fit TRBD1. The sample was peripheral blood, taken 28 days after the second AZD1222 dose. This clonotype was sampled from an adult who received the AZD1222 COVID-19 vaccine. This CDR3 is CAISESTGQGERGYNEQFF. The CDR3 bases are TGTGCCATCAGTGAGTCGACGGGACAGGGGGAACGAGGATACAATGAGCAGTTCTTC.